The following is a T cell receptor (beta chain) sequence with its context. The antigen is not known. These data are taken from a study of cytomegalovirus exposure and HLA in healthy donors. Whole-study results and caveats: In an earlier analysis, productive rearrangement rates for most beta V segments clustered near 87% or 30%. CMV serostatus alone was available as immune exposure information.

The primer mix had 60 Vbeta and 13 Jbeta primers. Libraries were prepared by immunoSEQ multiplex PCR; TCRdb keeps only in-frame clonotypes and omits some of them. The table includes roughly 120,000 clones, around 8.5% detected once. CDR1 and CDR2 (germline): MNHNS, SASEGT. This CDR3 region has 15 residues. With 3 bases removed from V and 3 bases from J, the gap between germline ends came to 12 bases. Sample: PBMCs. The TCR sequence derives from a man aged 35 to 55 in good health and CMV-seronegative. The chain has TRBV6-1 and TRBJ1-5; D gene ambiguous. The CDR3 nucleotides are TGTGCCAGCAGTGATCGGTTTTTCCTCAATCAGCCCCAGCATTTT. Amino acid sequence: CASSDRFFLNQPQHF.